This T cell receptor (beta chain) is from a study of T cells in tumors after PD-1 blockade. For the study at large: On average, peripheral blood gave about 110,000 TCR templates and 30,000 to 40,000 unique clonotypes.

The CDR3 is made up of 13 amino acids. CDR1 SQVTM and CDR2 ANQGSEA come from the germline V gene. Trimming took off 0 bases at V and 9 bases at J, with 14 bases between the two ends. Profiling relied on immunoSEQ multiplex PCR, and the TCRdb table lists in-frame clones only, not all of them. Among 60,000 to 75,000 clones listed, 74% were seen once. This chain joins TRBV29-1 and TRBJ2-5; a possible D gene is TRBD2 (5 bases). The clonotype comes from a human donor with basal cell carcinoma. Specimen: PBMCs, collected after anti-PD-1 treatment. The CDR3 nucleotides read TGCAGCGTTGAAGAATTAGGCCCGGGGTCCCAGTACTTC. Translation gives CSVEELGPGSQYF.